The 20 T cell receptor beta chains given below trace back to one sample, sequenced in a study of blood T cell repertoires in COVID-19. TCRdb's table, derived via immunoSEQ multiplex PCR, lists solely in-frame clones and lacks some. The table includes fewer than 200,000 clones, approximately 86% detected once. The specimen was peripheral blood. The receptors stem from a man aged 40-55 years with active or convalescent COVID-19.

Concerning this clone: Other DNA sequences in this specimen translate into the identical CDR3. This rearrangement joins TRBV5-1 to TRBJ2-7; D possibly corresponds to TRBD1 (5 bases). CDR3 length: 16 amino acids. Trimming stripped 4 bases from V and 0 bases from J, with 17 bases between. The germline CDR1 and CDR2 sequences are SGHRS and YFSETQ. CDR3 bases: TGCGCCAGCAGCCTCGACCCCCAGGGTAGCTCCTACGAGCAGTACTTC. This gives the protein CASSLDPQGSSYEQYF.

The J gene is TRBJ2-1, the V gene TRBV5-1, with 8 bases lining up with TRBD2. Losses at the gene ends were 0 bases for V and 4 bases for J; bases not matched to a gene: 6. CDR1 and CDR2 (germline): SGHRS, YFSETQ. CDR3 length: 16 amino acids. Here the CDR3 DNA reads TGCGCCAGCAGCTTGGCCCGGCGGGGGGCTTACAATGAGCAGTTCTTC. Residues: CASSLARRGAYNEQFF.

The chain is built from TRBV6-5 and TRBJ1-5; D remains unclear. The CDR3 extends over 14 amino acids. Germline lookup yields CDR1 MNHEY and CDR2 SVGAGI. Trimming took off 1 base at V and 5 bases at J, with 9 bases between the two ends. The CDR3, as DNA: TGTGCCAGCAGTTACTTACCCGGAGATCAGCCCCAGCATTTT. Translated: CASSYLPGDQPQHF.

The chain carries TRBV20-1 and TRBJ2-2; 7 bases fit TRBD1. The CDR3 length is 14 residues. Germline lookup yields CDR1 DFQATT and CDR2 SNEGSKA (reference sequence). The V gene end was trimmed by 5 bases and the J gene end by 3 bases; junction bases not matched to a gene: 6. CDR3 amino acids: CSARGQADTGELFF. CDR3 coding DNA: TGCAGTGCTCGTGGACAGGCGGACACCGGGGAGCTGTTTTTT.

The chain recombines TRBV6-5 with TRBJ1-3; D gene uncertain. Germline values: CDR1 MNHEY, CDR2 SVGAGI. This CDR3 has 14 amino acids. V gave up 8 bases and J gave up 0 bases, with 11 bases separating them. The CDR3 region has the DNA TGTGCCAGCGGTCACTTTCACTCTGGAAACACCATATATTTT. Amino acids: CASGHFHSGNTIYF.

V is TRBV19 and J is TRBJ2-1; TRBD1 might be the D (6 bases). Trimming pared 3 bases from V and 0 bases from J, leaving 6 bases between. In germline, CDR1 is LNHDA, CDR2 SQIVND (reference sequence). The CDR3 runs 14 residues. This CDR3 reads CASSMDSSYNEQFF. CDR3 in DNA: TGTGCCAGTAGTATGGACAGCTCCTACAATGAGCAGTTCTTC.

The chain joins TRBV7-9 to TRBJ1-6; D ambiguous. The CDR3 has 15 amino acids. Germline CDR1 reads SEHNR; CDR2 reads FQNEAQ (reference sequence). V lost 5 bases to trimming and J lost 5 bases, with 13 bases between them. In DNA form, the CDR3 reads TGTGCCAGCAGCCATTCAGACAAAAATAATTCACCCCTCCACTTT. Encoded protein: CASSHSDKNNSPLHF.

The chain has TRBV11-3 and TRBJ2-3; tentatively, D is TRBD2 (5 bases). CDR3 length: 13 amino acids. Looked up from germline, CDR1 is SGHNT and CDR2 is YENEEA. Trimming removed 4 bases at V and 5 bases at J, with 10 bases between. CDR3 coding DNA: TGTGCCAGCAGCTCATTAGGACTAGATACGCAGTATTTT. Translated: CASSSLGLDTQYF.

The chain carries TRBV2 and TRBJ2-1; TRBD2 aligns across 12 bases. Germline values: CDR1 SNHLY, CDR2 FYNNEI. This CDR3 has 16 residues. V gave up 7 bases and J gave up 8 bases; unmatched junction bases: 12. The CDR3 coding sequence is TGTGCCAGCAACCGAAAGACTAGCGGGGGTTCTTATGAGCAGTTCTTC. Encoded protein: CASNRKTSGGSYEQFF. The variable domain in full, completed from reference TRBV2 and TRBJ2-1, reads EPEVTQTPSHQVTQMGQEVILRCVPISNHLYFYWYRQILGQKVEFLVSFYNNEISEKSEIFDDQFSVERPDGSNFTLKIRSTKLEDSAMYFCASNRKTSGGSYEQFFGPGTRLTVL.

The chain carries TRBV3-1 (or the pseudogene TRBV3-2) and TRBJ1-2, with D possibly matching TRBD1 (5 bases). This CDR3 has 16 residues. V was trimmed by 3 bases and J by 4 bases, leaving 18 bases between them. Germline V gene data show CDR1 as LGHDT and CDR2 as YNNKEL (reference sequence). CDR3 in DNA: TGTGCCAGCAGCCAGGACACCAATCCGAGGTTCTATGGCTACACCTTC. Translating it yields CASSQDTNPRFYGYTF.

This chain joins TRBV30 and TRBJ1-1; 7 bases are shared with TRBD1. Germline CDR1 is GTSNPN and CDR2 is SVGIG (reference sequence). J gave up 3 bases and V 4 bases, and 5 bases lay outside the gene matches. CDR3 length: 13 amino acids. The CDR3 region is CAWNIRGDTEAFF. CDR3 DNA: TGTGCCTGGAACATCAGGGGGGACACTGAAGCTTTCTTT.

This clone was detected a few times. CDR3 sequence: CASSLLQGLNNYGYTF. The CDR3 DNA follows: TGTGCCAGCAGCTTGTTACAGGGGCTAAATAACTATGGCTACACCTTC. The gene calls are TRBV7-2 and TRBJ1-2; the match to TRBD1 covers 7 bases. This CDR3 is 16 amino acids long. Looked up from germline, CDR1 is SGHTA and CDR2 is FQGNSA. V gave up 3 bases and J gave up 1 base; unmatched junction bases: 8.

The chain recombines TRBV6-5 with TRBJ1-4; D might be TRBD1 (6 bases). V lost 7 bases to trimming and J lost 7 bases, with 19 bases between them. Germline V gene data show CDR1 as MNHEY and CDR2 as SVGAGI. CDR3 length equals 15 residues. The CDR3 spells CASKNRVGDREKLFF. CDR3 coding DNA: TGTGCCAGCAAGAACAGGGTGGGCGATCGTGAAAAACTGTTTTTT.

The J gene is TRBJ2-1, the V gene TRBV5-1; perhaps TRBD1 as D (6 bases). Trimming removed 1 base from V and 7 bases from J, with 27 bases in between. The CDR3 contains 19 residues. Germline CDR1 is SGHRS and CDR2 is YFSETQ. CDR3 nucleotides: TGCGCCAGCAGCTTGTCAGTATATTTGGGACATCCAAACTTGAATGAGCAGTTCTTC. As protein: CASSLSVYLGHPNLNEQFF.

This rearrangement joins TRBV11-2 to TRBJ2-1, with D perhaps TRBD2 (6 bases). Trimming left V 3 bases short and J 9 bases short, with 9 bases between. The CDR3 covers 12 residues. Germline CDR1 is SGHAT and CDR2 is FQNNGV. CDR3 bases: TGTGCCAGCAGCTTCGGGGGAGGTGAGCAGTTCTTC. This encodes CASSFGGGEQFF.

Concerning this clone: A junction boundary mismatches the germline segment, possibly from a read error. The chain is built from TRBV7-7 and TRBJ1-1, with TRBD1 matching 11 bases. CDR3 size: 17 residues. Germline V gene lookup returns CDR1 SSHAT and CDR2 FNYEAQ (reference sequence). The CDR3 DNA reads TGTGCTAGCAGCCCAATCCGGGACAGGGGGACTATCGCTGAAGCTTTCTTT. Its protein product is CASSPIRDRGTIAEAFF.

The J gene is TRBJ1-2, the V gene TRBV7-2; perhaps TRBD1 as D (5 bases). V lost 1 base, J lost 3 bases, and 12 bases lay in between. The CDR3 length is 15 residues. Germline lookup yields CDR1 SGHTA and CDR2 FQGNSA. In DNA, the CDR3 is TGTGCCAGCAGCTTAGTATGGGGCGGAGACTATGGCTACACCTTC. Its protein product is CASSLVWGGDYGYTF.

This clone was picked up one time. V usage is TRBV5-6 and J usage is TRBJ1-1; D is possibly TRBD1 (6 bases). The CDR3 consists of 13 residues. Trimming cost V 1 base and J 4 bases, with 8 bases left between them. Germline V gene lookup returns CDR1 SGHDT and CDR2 YYEEEE. The CDR3 sequence is CASSLQGPTEAFF. DNA for the CDR3: TGTGCCAGCAGCTTGCAGGGGCCCACTGAAGCTTTCTTT.

About this clone itself: Other DNA sequences in this sample translate to the same CDR3. V usage is TRBV6-5 and J usage is TRBJ1-3; D not certain. Trimming stripped 6 bases from V and 4 bases from J, with 10 bases between. The V gene's germline CDR1 is MNHEY and CDR2 SVGAGI. This CDR3 is built from 13 residues. The CDR3 is CASRAGAGNTIYF. CDR3 in DNA: TGTGCCAGCAGGGCGGGTGCAGGAAACACCATATATTTT.

V and J are TRBV5-8 and TRBJ2-3, with 14 bases lining up with TRBD2. The CDR3 contains 15 residues. V trimming: 5 bases; J trimming: 8 bases; junction bases outside the gene matches: 7. Germline CDR1 SGHTS, CDR2 YDEGEE. DNA for the CDR3: TGTGCCAGCAGAAGTTCGACTAGCGGGGGGGTTACGCAGTATTTT. Protein sequence: CASRSSTSGGVTQYF.